The rows below give T cell receptor beta chains drawn from one sample of a study of blood T cell repertoires in COVID-19. Profiled with immunoSEQ multiplex PCR; TCRdb holds only in-frame clones, not every one. The repertoire has approximately 310,000 clones, approximately 89% of them found once; the top ten carry approximately 8%. The sequenced material came from peripheral blood. The source of these receptors is a woman between 45 and 65 years old who had recovered from COVID-19. The conserved cysteine and the conserved F or W are not part of the CDR3 here. Clone size, where shown, is once, few, many, or a class for clones that have expanded.

V gene,J gene,clone size,CDR3 protein
TRBV27,TRBJ2-2,-,ASSVTGGELF
TRBV9,TRBJ2-1,-,ASSVALSGAYNEQF
TRBV2,TRBJ2-2,-,ASRTSGGAGELF
TRBV9,TRBJ1-4,-,ASSPQGSGDEKLF
TRBV7-3,TRBJ2-2,-,ASSFTGTPGELF
TRBV28,TRBJ1-5,-,ASSKMTGGNQPQH
TRBV27,TRBJ1-4,-,ASSETVNEKLF
TRBV7-2,TRBJ2-7,few,ASSSPGAEQY
TRBV7-3,TRBJ2-3,-,ASARQGGRTSPQDTQY
TRBV28,TRBJ1-4,-,ASIGRVREKLF
TRBV5-1,TRBJ1-1,-,ASSRGTEAF
TRBV9,TRBJ2-7,-,ASSKTSGRAHEQY
TRBV5-5,TRBJ1-5,-,ASSRNRDIYNQPQH
TRBV5-4,TRBJ2-2,-,ASSLDQGGLAGELF
TRBV4-3,TRBJ2-7,-,ASSQGRARLYEQY
TRBV18,TRBJ1-2,-,ASSRGENYGYT
TRBV5-6,TRBJ1-4,-,ASSPGTAFPTNEKLF
TRBV27,TRBJ2-3,-,ASKTSGGASDTQY
TRBV4-3,TRBJ2-3,few,ASSQGLSSGAPRTQY